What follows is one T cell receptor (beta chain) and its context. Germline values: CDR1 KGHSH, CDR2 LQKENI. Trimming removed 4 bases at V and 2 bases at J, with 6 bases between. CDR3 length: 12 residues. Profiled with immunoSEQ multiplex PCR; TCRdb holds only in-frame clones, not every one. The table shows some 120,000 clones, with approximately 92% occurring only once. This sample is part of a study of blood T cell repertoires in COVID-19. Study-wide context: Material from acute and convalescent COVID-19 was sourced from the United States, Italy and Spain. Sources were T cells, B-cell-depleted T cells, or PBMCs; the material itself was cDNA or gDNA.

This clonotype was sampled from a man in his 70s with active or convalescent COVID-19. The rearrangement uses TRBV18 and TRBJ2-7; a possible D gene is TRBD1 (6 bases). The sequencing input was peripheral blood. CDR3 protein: CASSQGAYEQYF. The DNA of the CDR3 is TGTGCCAGCTCACAGGGGGCCTACGAGCAGTACTTC.